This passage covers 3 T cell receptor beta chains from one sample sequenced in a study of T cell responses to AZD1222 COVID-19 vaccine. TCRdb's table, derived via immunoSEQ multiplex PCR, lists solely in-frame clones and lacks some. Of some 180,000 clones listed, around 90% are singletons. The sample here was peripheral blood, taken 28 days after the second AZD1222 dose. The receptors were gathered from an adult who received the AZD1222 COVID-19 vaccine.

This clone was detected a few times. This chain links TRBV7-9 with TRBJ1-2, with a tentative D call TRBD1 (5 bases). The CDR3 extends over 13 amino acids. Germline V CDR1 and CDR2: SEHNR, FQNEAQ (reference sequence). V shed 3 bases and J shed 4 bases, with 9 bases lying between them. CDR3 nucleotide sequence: TGTGCCAGCAGCTTTGGGGGTAGCTATGGCTACACCTTC. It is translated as CASSFGGSYGYTF.

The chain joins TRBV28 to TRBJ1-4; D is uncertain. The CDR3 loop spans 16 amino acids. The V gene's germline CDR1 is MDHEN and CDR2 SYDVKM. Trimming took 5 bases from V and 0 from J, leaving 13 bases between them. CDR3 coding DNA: TGTGCCAGCAGTCTCTCAACCCTCTCAACTAATGAAAAACTGTTTTTT. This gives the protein CASSLSTLSTNEKLFF. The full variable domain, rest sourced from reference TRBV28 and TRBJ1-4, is DVKVTQSSRYLVKRTGEKVFLECVQDMDHENMFWYRQDPGLGLRLIYFSYDVKMKEKGDIPEGYSVSREKKERFSLILESASTNQTSMYLCASSLSTLSTNEKLFFGSGTQLSVL.

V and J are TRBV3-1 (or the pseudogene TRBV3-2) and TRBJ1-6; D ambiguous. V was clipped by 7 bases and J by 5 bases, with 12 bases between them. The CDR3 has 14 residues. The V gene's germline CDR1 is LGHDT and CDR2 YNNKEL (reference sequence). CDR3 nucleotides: TGTGCCAGCACAGGAGGGAGTCATAATTCACCCCTCCACTTT. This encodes CASTGGSHNSPLHF.